The next 25 T cell receptor beta chains were all read from a single sample in a study of blood T cell repertoires in COVID-19 (dated by TCRdb to the early 2020s). The receptor library was made with the immunoSEQ multiplex PCR assay. Here the immuneACCESS table is served through TCRdb, limited to in-frame sequences with V and J called. Missing clones are a known gap in these copies; in checked studies unresolved V genes cover under half, and the rest lacks a known reason. The table for this sample lists 53,000 or so clones; approximately 90% of them were counted only once. The ten largest clones capture approximately 6.2% of the sample. The sample comprised peripheral blood. The source of these receptors is a man in his forties with acute or convalescent COVID-19.

This clone was counted once. This rearrangement joins TRBV24-1 to TRBJ2-7; TRBD2 matches 16 bases. V lost 9 bases and J lost 5; bases outside the gene matches: 3. From germline, CDR1 is KGHDR and CDR2 SFDVKD. This CDR3 is built from 14 residues. Here the CDR3 DNA reads TGTGCCACCGGGACTAGCGGGAGGGCCAACGAGCAGTACTTC. Protein product: CATGTSGRANEQYF.

V and J are TRBV19 and TRBJ2-1; D might be TRBD1 (5 bases). CDR3 length equals 15 residues. Trimming took 5 bases from V and 3 from J, leaving 14 bases between them. Germline V gives CDR1 LNHDA, CDR2 SQIVND (reference sequence). CDR3 region: CASSGGHNNYNEQFF. The CDR3 coding sequence is TGTGCCAGTAGTGGTGGACACAATAACTACAATGAGCAGTTCTTC.

The genes are TRBV24-1 and TRBJ2-5, with TRBD2 matching over 13 bases. Trimming cost V 3 bases and J 5 bases; bases outside gene matches: 2. The length of the CDR3 is 15 residues. Germline CDR1 KGHDR, CDR2 SFDVKD. The CDR3 DNA reads TGTGCCACCAGTGATCCGACTAGCGGGGGGGAGACCCAGTACTTC. Amino acids: CATSDPTSGGETQYF.

A few counts support this clone. J is TRBJ2-7 and V is TRBV5-5; D is ambiguous. The CDR3 spans 13 residues. V was clipped by 0 bases and J by 1 base, with 5 bases between them. Germline CDR1 and CDR2: SGHKS and YYEKEE (reference sequence). The CDR3 protein is CASSLAVSYEQYF. The CDR3 DNA follows: TGTGCCAGCAGCTTGGCGGTGTCCTACGAGCAGTACTTC.

The chain carries TRBV28 and TRBJ2-7; D is possibly TRBD1 (5 bases). Germline CDR1 MDHEN, CDR2 SYDVKM. Trimming left V 5 bases short and J 9 bases short, with 14 bases between. The CDR3 is 12 amino acids. CDR3 in DNA: TGTGCCAGCAGTCGCAGGGATTTAGGGCAGTACTTC. It is translated as CASSRRDLGQYF. Together with reference TRBV28 and TRBJ2-7, the CDR3 gives the full variable domain: DVKVTQSSRYLVKRTGEKVFLECVQDMDHENMFWYRQDPGLGLRLIYFSYDVKMKEKGDIPEGYSVSREKKERFSLILESASTNQTSMYLCASSRRDLGQYFGPGTRLTVT.

This rearrangement joins TRBV7-2 to TRBJ2-5; 8 nucleotides line up with TRBD1. The germline V gene has CDR1 SGHTA and CDR2 FQGNSA. The CDR3 sequence is 13 residues long. V shed 4 bases and J 6 bases; nucleotides not matched to a gene: 4. This CDR3 is CASSSDRVQTQYF. CDR3 sequence (DNA): TGTGCCAGCAGCTCGGACAGGGTTCAGACCCAGTACTTC.

The rearrangement joins TRBV7-8 to TRBJ2-7; TRBD2 aligns across 9 bases. CDR3 length equals 15 residues. Germline CDR1 is SGHVS and CDR2 is FQNEAQ. V lost 1 base and J lost 3; bases outside the gene matches: 4. This CDR3 is CASSLGLAGNYEQYF. The CDR3 DNA follows: TGTGCCAGCAGCTTAGGTCTAGCGGGGAACTACGAGCAGTACTTC.

The CDR3 bases are TGTGCCAGCAGTTCGGAGGGGGCTTCACCCCTCCACTTT. The encoded protein is CASSSEGASPLHF. V gene TRBV12-3 or TRBV12-4 combines with J gene TRBJ1-6; the match to TRBD1 covers 7 bases. After removal of 4 bases from V and 9 bases from J, the junction contained 3 bases not matched to a gene. This CDR3 has 13 residues.

This clone was observed a single time. The chain uses TRBV19 and TRBJ1-1; maybe TRBD1 (6 bases). Germline lookup yields CDR1 LNHDA and CDR2 SQIVND (reference sequence). V shed 3 bases and J shed 3 bases, with 11 bases lying between them. This CDR3 has 14 amino acids. CDR3 nucleotides: TGTGCCAGTAGTATCCGGGGGGCGGACACTGAAGCTTTCTTT. The encoded protein is CASSIRGADTEAFF.

This chain connects TRBV12-3 or TRBV12-4 to TRBJ1-4; D remains unclear. This CDR3 comprises 13 residues. The V end was cut by 6 bases, the J end by 10 bases, with 15 bases between. The CDR3 here is CASSPPAGSKLFF. The CDR3 DNA reads TGTGCCAGCAGCCCGCCAGCGGGTTCAAAACTGTTTTTT.

This rearrangement joins TRBV7-2 to TRBJ1-1, with 8 bases fitting TRBD1. The trim removed 4 bases at V and 0 bases at J, leaving 13 bases unmatched. Germline CDR1 reads SGHTA; CDR2 reads FQGNSA. The CDR3 spans 18 residues. The CDR3 reads CASSSLAPGQAVNTEAFF. The DNA for the CDR3 is TGTGCCAGCAGCTCCCTGGCGCCGGGACAGGCCGTGAACACTGAAGCTTTCTTT.

The V and J genes are TRBV9 and TRBJ1-4, with D possibly being TRBD1 (5 bases). Per germline, CDR1 SGDLS and CDR2 YYNGEE. Trimming left V 0 bases short and J 8 bases short, with 23 bases between. The CDR3 runs to 18 residues. The CDR3 DNA follows: TGTGCCAGCAGCGTAGGAATTGGAACGGGACGGGGGAAAGAAAAACTGTTTTTT. It codes for CASSVGIGTGRGKEKLFF.

CDR3 sequence (DNA): TGCGCCAGCAGTGGAGGTAGCGGAGGGCCCTCCTACAATGAGCAGTTCTTC. As protein: CASSGGSGGPSYNEQFF. The rearrangement uses TRBV10-1 and TRBJ2-1; D might be TRBD2 (6 bases). V lost 4 bases and J 0 bases, leaving 16 bases between the germline ends. The CDR3 is 17 residues long. The germline V gene encodes CDR1 WNHNN and CDR2 SYGVQD (reference sequence).

The chain joins TRBV2 to TRBJ2-5, with a possible D match to TRBD1 (6 bases). This CDR3 is 14 amino acids long. Germline CDR1 SNHLY, CDR2 FYNNEI. V gave up 6 bases and J gave up 0 bases, with 11 bases separating them. Written as DNA, the CDR3 is TGTGCCAGCAGACCGGGACAATACCAAGAGACCCAGTACTTC. Its protein is CASRPGQYQETQYF.

The genes are TRBV6-5 and TRBJ2-2, with 12 bases matching TRBD2. Germline V gene lookup returns CDR1 MNHEY and CDR2 SVGAGI. The length of the CDR3 is 15 residues. V was clipped by 5 bases and J by 4 bases; unmatched bases: 2. The CDR3 sequence is CASSPSGRVTGELFF. The CDR3, as DNA: TGTGCCAGCAGTCCTAGCGGGAGGGTCACCGGGGAGCTGTTTTTT.

The chain employs TRBV27 and TRBJ1-1, with D unclear. The germline CDR1 and CDR2 sequences are MNHEY and SMNVEV (reference sequence). Trimming left V 3 bases short and J 0 bases short, with 5 bases between. The CDR3 has 13 amino acids. The DNA for the CDR3 is TGTGCCAGCAGTTTCGGGATGAACACTGAAGCTTTCTTT. Its protein product is CASSFGMNTEAFF.

This chain links TRBV7-2 with TRBJ2-2, with 7 nucleotides matching TRBD1. Germline V lookup: CDR1 SGHTA, CDR2 FQGNSA. With 5 bases clipped from V and 4 bases from J, the junction kept 7 bases outside the gene matches. The CDR3 is 15 residues long. The CDR3 nucleotides read TGTGCCAGCAGCACCAGGGGGACAACCACCGGGGAGCTGTTTTTT. Translating it yields CASSTRGTTTGELFF.

The J gene is TRBJ2-1, the V gene TRBV7-7; 12 nucleotides agree with TRBD2. The CDR3 consists of 16 residues. With 1 base clipped from V and 8 bases from J, the junction kept 6 bases outside the gene matches. Germline CDR1 reads SSHAT; CDR2 reads FNYEAQ (reference sequence). The CDR3 region is CASSLGTSGISDEQFF. In DNA form, the CDR3 reads TGTGCCAGCAGCTTAGGGACTAGCGGGATTTCGGATGAGCAGTTCTTC.

This rearrangement joins TRBV2 to TRBJ2-7, with 11 bases that match TRBD1. Germline V gives CDR1 SNHLY, CDR2 FYNNEI. The length of the CDR3 is 15 residues. V trimming: 4 bases; J trimming: 2 bases; junction bases outside the gene matches: 4. CDR3 protein: CASSVRDRGTYEQYF. The CDR3 region has the DNA TGTGCCAGCAGTGTCCGGGACAGGGGGACCTACGAGCAGTACTTC.

The V call is TRBV9, the J call TRBJ1-4; D is perhaps TRBD1 (5 bases). This CDR3 has 14 residues. Germline V gene lookup returns CDR1 SGDLS and CDR2 YYNGEE. Trimming removed 0 bases at V and 7 bases at J, with 10 bases between. In DNA form, the CDR3 reads TGTGCCAGCAGCGTAGGGGGGGTTGGTGAAAAACTGTTTTTT. It specifies CASSVGGVGEKLFF.

The genes are TRBV15 and TRBJ2-5, with a weak D call TRBD2 (5 bases). The V end lost 3 bases, the J end lost 0 bases, and 14 bases lay between the germline ends. The CDR3 is made up of 16 amino acids. Germline values: CDR1 LNHNV, CDR2 YYDKDF (reference sequence). In DNA form, the CDR3 reads TGTGCCACCAGCAGGGAGATTTGGGGAGACCAAGAGACCCAGTACTTC. Its protein is CATSREIWGDQETQYF.

The chain links TRBV11-3 to TRBJ2-3; 11 bases match TRBD2. V was pared by 7 bases and J by 2 bases, with 17 bases of the junction left unmatched. Germline loops: CDR1 SGHNT, CDR2 YENEEA. The CDR3 totals 19 residues. The CDR3 region is CASTNTSGSLIGFTDTQYF. The CDR3 nucleotides are TGTGCCAGCACCAACACTAGCGGGAGTTTAATTGGGTTCACAGATACGCAGTATTTT. Full variable domain (outside the CDR3, taken from reference TRBV11-3 and TRBJ2-3): EAGVVQSPRYKIIEKKQPVAFWCNPISGHNTLYWYLQNLGQGPELLIRYENEEAVDDSQLPKDRFSAERLKGVDSTLKIQPAELGDSAVYLCASTNTSGSLIGFTDTQYFGPGTRLTVL.

The V gene is TRBV19, the J gene TRBJ2-2, with D possibly matching TRBD1 (6 bases). Germline assignment: CDR1 LNHDA and CDR2 SQIVND (reference sequence). Trimming pared 6 bases from V and 6 bases from J, leaving 17 bases between. CDR3 size: 15 residues. For the CDR3, the DNA is TGTGCCAGTAGCCTAAGGGGGTCAACAGCCGGGGAGCTGTTTTTT. The encoded protein is CASSLRGSTAGELFF. The entire variable domain, with the rest obtained from reference TRBV19 and TRBJ2-2, is as follows: DGGITQSPKYLFRKEGQNVTLSCEQNLNHDAMYWYRQDPGQGLRLIYYSQIVNDFQKGDIAEGYSVSREKKESFPLTVTSAQKNPTAFYLCASSLRGSTAGELFFGEGSRLTVL.

This chain connects TRBV7-8 to TRBJ2-1; 9 bases are shared with TRBD2. J was trimmed by 6 bases and V by 1 base; bases with no gene match: 16. In germline, CDR1 is SGHVS, CDR2 FQNEAQ. This CDR3 is built from 19 residues. The CDR3 sequence: CASSLVGLAGRPIPNEQFF. CDR3 DNA: TGTGCCAGCAGCTTAGTGGGGCTAGCGGGACGCCCCATCCCCAATGAGCAGTTCTTC.

This chain uses TRBV19 with TRBJ1-3; 7 bases are a match to TRBD1. The CDR3 extends over 18 amino acids. Germline CDR1 reads LNHDA; CDR2 reads SQIVND (reference sequence). Losses at the gene ends were 4 bases for V and 0 bases for J; bases not matched to a gene: 12. As DNA, the CDR3 is TGTGCCAGTAGTACACGACAGGGTTCGTTCCGCTCTGGAAACACCATATATTTT. Translating it yields CASSTRQGSFRSGNTIYF.